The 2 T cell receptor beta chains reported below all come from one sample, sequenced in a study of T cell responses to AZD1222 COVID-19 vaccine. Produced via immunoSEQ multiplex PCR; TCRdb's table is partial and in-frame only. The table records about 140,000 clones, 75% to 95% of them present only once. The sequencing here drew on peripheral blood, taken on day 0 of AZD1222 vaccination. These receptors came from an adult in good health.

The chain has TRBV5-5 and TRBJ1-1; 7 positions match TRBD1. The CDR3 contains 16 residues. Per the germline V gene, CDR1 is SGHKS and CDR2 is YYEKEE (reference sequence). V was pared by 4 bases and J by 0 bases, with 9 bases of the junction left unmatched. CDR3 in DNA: TGTGCCAGCAGCCCGAGACAGGGTCGGATGAACACTGAAGCTTTCTTT. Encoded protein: CASSPRQGRMNTEAFF.

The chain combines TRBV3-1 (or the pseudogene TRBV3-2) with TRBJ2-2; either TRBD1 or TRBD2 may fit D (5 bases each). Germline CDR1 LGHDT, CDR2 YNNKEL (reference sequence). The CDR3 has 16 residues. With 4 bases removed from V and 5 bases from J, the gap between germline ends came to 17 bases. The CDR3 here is CASSPQWGFGTGELFF. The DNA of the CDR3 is TGTGCCAGCAGCCCGCAGTGGGGGTTTGGGACCGGGGAGCTGTTTTTT.